This TCR beta chain was sequenced during a study of cytomegalovirus exposure and HLA in healthy donors. Libraries were prepared by immunoSEQ multiplex PCR; TCRdb keeps only in-frame clonotypes and omits some of them. This sample has 100,000 to 150,000 clones, with almost 90% found just once. V gave up 5 bases and J gave up 11 bases, with 13 bases separating them. This CDR3 has 12 residues. Germline V CDR1 and CDR2: SGHTA, FQGNSA. Note on this clone: Antigen: not known.

Broader study findings: Altogether, 170 or so TCR beta chains were recorded as cytomegalovirus-associated.

The donors were in the roughly 110-subject validation cohort; that cohort was separate from the 666-subject first cohort. This sequence was found in a man aged 30-40 years in good health and CMV-seronegative. The chain is built from TRBV7-2 and TRBJ1-5; no firm D call. Sequenced sample: PBMCs. The CDR3 loop reads CASSPGGPAQHF. The CDR3 DNA reads TGTGCCAGCAGCCCCGGCGGCCCCGCCCAGCATTTT.